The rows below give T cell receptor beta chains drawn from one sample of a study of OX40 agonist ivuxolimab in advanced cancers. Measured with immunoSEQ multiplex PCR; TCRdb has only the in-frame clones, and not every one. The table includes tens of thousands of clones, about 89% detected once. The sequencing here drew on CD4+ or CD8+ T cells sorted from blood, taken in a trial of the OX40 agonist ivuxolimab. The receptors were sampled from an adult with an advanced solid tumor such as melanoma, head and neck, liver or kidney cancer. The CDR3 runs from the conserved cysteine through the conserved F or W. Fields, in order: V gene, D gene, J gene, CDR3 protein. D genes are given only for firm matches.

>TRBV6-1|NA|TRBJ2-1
CASSENGRGYEQFF
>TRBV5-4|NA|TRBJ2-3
CASSSRRVGKDTQYF
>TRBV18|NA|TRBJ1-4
CASSLSSGGVSGNEKLFF
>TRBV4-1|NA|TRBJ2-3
CASSQQDLDTQYF
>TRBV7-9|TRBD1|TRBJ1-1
CASSPGTAVEAFF
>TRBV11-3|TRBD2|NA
CASSPGGEMSSYEQYF
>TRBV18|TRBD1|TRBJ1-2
CASSRDRGDDYGYTF
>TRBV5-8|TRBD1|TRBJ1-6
CASSLGQGNSPLHF
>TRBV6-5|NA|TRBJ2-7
CASSRGAWYEQYF
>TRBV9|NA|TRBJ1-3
CASSVAPTTNTIYF
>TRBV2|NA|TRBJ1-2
CASSEDGAYTF
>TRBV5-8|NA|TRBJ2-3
CASSPGAGRGEGSQYF
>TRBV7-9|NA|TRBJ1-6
CASRQRGDGNNSPLHF
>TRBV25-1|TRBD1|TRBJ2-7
CASRERQGRSSYEQYF
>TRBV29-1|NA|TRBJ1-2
CSVAGRGGYTF
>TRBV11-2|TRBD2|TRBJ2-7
CASSPSGRAFTYEQYF
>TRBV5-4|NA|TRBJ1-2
CASSLSGAYGYTF
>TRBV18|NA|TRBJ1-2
CASSSLEGEVYGYTF
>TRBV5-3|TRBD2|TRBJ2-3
CARTQREGSTDTQYF
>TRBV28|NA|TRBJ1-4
CASSLSGGVEKLFF
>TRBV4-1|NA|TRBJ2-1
CASSQGDASARQFF
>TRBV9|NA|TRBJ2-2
CASSRDWMTGELFF
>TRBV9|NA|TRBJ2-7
CASSVEAGGYEQYF
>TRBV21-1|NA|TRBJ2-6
CASSKMTSGAGANVLTF
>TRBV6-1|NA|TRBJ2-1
CASRPTGRSDEQFF
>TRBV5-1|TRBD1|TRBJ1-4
CASSLGTGAEKLFF
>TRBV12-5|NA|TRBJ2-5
CATTLATQTQYF
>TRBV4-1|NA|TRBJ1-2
CASSQDPGQPNYGYTF
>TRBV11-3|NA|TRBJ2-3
CASSSPATPDTQYF
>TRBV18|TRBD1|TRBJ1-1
CASSPRDRNTEAFF
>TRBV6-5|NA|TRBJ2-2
CASSYSQNTGELFF
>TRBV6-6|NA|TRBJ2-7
CASSRGLRSSYEQYF
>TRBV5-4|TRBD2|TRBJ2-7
CASSLLAGGGSYEQYF
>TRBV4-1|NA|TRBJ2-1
CASSQDPGPRHEQFF
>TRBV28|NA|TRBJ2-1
CASENRVLTNEQFF
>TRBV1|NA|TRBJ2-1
CTSSHELRLAVNEQFF
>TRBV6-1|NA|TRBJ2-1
CASSERLGIDEQFF
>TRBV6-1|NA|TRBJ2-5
CASSGKSLAQYF
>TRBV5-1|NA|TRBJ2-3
CASRNADTQYF
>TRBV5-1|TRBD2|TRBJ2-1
CASSWTSGSLRREQFF
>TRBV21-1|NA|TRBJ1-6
CASRKNRGHSPLHF
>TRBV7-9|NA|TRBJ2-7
CASSNRDNSYEQYF
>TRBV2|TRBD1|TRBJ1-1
CASSEWLRGTEAFF
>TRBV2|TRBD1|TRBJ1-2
CASRTGLALYGYTF
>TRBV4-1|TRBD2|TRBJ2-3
CATNTVSGGVYADTQYF
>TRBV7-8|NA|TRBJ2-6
CASGGGRANSGANVLTF
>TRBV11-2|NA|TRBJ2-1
CASSFGTRDEQFF